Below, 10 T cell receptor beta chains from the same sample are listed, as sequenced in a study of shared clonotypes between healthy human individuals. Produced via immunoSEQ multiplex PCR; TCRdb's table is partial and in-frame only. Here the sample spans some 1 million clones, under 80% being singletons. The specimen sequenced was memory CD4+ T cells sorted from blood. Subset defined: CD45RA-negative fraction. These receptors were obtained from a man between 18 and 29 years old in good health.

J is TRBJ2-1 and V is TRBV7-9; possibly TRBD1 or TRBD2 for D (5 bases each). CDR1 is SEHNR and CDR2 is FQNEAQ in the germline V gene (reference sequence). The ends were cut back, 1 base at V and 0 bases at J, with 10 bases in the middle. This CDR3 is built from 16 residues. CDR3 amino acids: CASSLGGGISYNEQFF. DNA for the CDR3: TGTGCCAGCAGCTTAGGTGGGGGAATCTCCTACAATGAGCAGTTCTTC. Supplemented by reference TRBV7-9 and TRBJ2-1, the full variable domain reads DTGVSQNPRHKITKRGQNVTFRCDPISEHNRLYWYRQTLGQGPEFLTYFQNEAQLEKSRLLSDRFSAERPKGSFSTLEIQRTEQGDSAMYLCASSLGGGISYNEQFFGPGTRLTVL.

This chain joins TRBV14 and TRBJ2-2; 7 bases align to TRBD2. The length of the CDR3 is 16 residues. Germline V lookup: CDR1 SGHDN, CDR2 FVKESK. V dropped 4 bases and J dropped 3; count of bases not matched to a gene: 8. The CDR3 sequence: CASSRAGTTHTGELFF. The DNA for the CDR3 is TGTGCCAGCAGCCGAGCCGGGACTACGCACACCGGGGAGCTGTTTTTT.

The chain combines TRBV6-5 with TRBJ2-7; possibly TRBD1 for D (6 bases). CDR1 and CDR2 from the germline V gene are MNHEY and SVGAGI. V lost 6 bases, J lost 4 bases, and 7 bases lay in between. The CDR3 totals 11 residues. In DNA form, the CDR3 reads TGTGCCAGCAGGGACAGATACGAGCAGTACTTC. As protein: CASRDRYEQYF.

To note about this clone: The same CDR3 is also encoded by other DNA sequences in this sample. CDR3 amino acids: CAWSVLAPDTQYF. The CDR3, as DNA: TGTGCCTGGAGTGTTCTAGCGCCAGATACGCAGTATTTT. V is TRBV30 and J is TRBJ2-3, with D perhaps matching TRBD2 (6 bases). Germline lookup yields CDR1 GTSNPN and CDR2 SVGIG (reference sequence). The CDR3 contains 13 residues. The V and J ends lost 0 bases and 4 bases respectively, with 8 bases between them. Drawing the rest from reference TRBV30 and TRBJ2-3, the complete variable domain is SQTIHQWPATLVQPVGSPLSLECTVEGTSNPNLYWYRQAAGRGLQLLFYSVGIGQISSEVPQNLSASRPQDRQFILSSKKLLLSDSGFYLCAWSVLAPDTQYFGPGTRLTVL.

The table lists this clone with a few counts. CDR3 region: CASSPRLAGGTYNEQFF. The CDR3 DNA sequence: TGCGCCAGCAGCCCACGACTAGCGGGAGGAACCTACAATGAGCAGTTCTTC. This sequence joins TRBV5-1 and TRBJ2-1; 13 bases line up with TRBD2. From germline, CDR1 is SGHRS and CDR2 YFSETQ. CDR3 length equals 17 residues. V lost 4 bases and J lost 2; bases outside the gene matches: 6.

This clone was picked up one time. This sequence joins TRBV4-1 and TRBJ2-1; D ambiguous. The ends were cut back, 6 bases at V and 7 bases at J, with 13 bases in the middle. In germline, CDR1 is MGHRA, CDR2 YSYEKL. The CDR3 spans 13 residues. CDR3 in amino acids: CASSGDWYNEQFF. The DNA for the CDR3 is TGCGCCAGCAGTGGGGATTGGTATAATGAGCAGTTCTTC.

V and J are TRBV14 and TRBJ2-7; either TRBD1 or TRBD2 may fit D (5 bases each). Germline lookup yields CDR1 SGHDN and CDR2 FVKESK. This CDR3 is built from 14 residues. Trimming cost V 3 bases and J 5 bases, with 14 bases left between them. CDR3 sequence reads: CASSHWRLGDEQYF. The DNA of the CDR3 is TGTGCCAGCAGCCACTGGAGGTTGGGGGACGAGCAGTACTTC. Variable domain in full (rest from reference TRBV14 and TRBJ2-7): EAGVTQFPSHSVIEKGQTVTLRCDPISGHDNLYWYRRVMGKEIKFLLHFVKESKQDESGMPNNRFLAERTGGTYSTLKVQPAELEDSGVYFCASSHWRLGDEQYFGPGTRLTVT.

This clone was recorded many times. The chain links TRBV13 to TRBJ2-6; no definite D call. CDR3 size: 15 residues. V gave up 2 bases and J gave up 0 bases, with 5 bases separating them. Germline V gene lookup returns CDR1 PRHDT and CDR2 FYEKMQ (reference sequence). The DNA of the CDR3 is TGTGCCAGCAGCTTAATAGGCTCTGGGGCCAACGTCCTGACTTTC. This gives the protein CASSLIGSGANVLTF.

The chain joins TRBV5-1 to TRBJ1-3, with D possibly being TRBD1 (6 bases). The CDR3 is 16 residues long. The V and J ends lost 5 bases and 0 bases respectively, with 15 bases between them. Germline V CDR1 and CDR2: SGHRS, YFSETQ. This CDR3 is CASSPGTRSSGNTIYF. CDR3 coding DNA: TGCGCCAGCAGTCCCGGGACAAGGAGCTCTGGAAACACCATATATTTT. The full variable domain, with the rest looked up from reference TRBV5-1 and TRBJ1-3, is KAGVTQTPRYLIKTRGQQVTLSCSPISGHRSVSWYQQTPGQGLQFLFEYFSETQRNKGNFPGRFSGRQFSNSRSEMNVSTLELGDSALYLCASSPGTRSSGNTIYFGEGSWLTVV.

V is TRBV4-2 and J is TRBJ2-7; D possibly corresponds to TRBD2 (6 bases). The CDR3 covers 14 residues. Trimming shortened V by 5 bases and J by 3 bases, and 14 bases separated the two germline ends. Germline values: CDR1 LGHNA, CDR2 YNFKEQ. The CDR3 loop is CASSKSGLDYEQYF. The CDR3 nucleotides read TGTGCCAGCAGCAAAAGCGGGCTAGACTACGAGCAGTACTTC.